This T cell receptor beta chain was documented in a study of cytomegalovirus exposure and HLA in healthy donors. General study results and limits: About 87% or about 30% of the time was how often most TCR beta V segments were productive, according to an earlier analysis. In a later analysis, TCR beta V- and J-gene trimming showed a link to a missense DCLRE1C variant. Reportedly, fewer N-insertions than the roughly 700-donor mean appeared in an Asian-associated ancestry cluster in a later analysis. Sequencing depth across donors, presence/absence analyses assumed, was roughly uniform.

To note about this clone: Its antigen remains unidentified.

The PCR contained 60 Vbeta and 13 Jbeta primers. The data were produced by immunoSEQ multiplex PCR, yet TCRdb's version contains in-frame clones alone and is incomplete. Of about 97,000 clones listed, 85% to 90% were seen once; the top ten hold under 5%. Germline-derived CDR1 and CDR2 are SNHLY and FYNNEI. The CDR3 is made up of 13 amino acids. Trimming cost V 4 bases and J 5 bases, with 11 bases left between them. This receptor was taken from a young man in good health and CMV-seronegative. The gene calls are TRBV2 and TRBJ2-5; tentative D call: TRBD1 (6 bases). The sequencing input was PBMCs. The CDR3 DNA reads TGTGCCAGCAGTGGCCTAAGGGGGGAGACCCAGTACTTC. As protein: CASSGLRGETQYF.